Here is one T cell receptor beta chain with its context. The germline CDR1 and CDR2 sequences are LNHDA and SQIVND (reference sequence). Trimming cost V 3 bases and J 4 bases; bases outside gene matches: 7. The CDR3 spans 15 residues. This sample was taken from a study of blood T cell repertoires in COVID-19. Study details: The United States, Italy and Spain provided the acute and convalescent COVID-19 samples. The analysed material was cDNA or gDNA that came from T cells, B-cell-depleted T cells, or PBMCs.

Source study methods: Quantification of nucleated cells was approximated via reference gene primer amplification. Produced via immunoSEQ multiplex PCR; TCRdb's table is partial and in-frame only. V and J calls and clone size are as listed in that table; D and trimming were resolved from the DNA. The table lists thousands of clones, 93% of them singletons. The material sequenced was peripheral blood. This receptor was obtained from a human donor in a cohort sampled during active COVID-19. The gene calls are TRBV19 and TRBJ1-1; 8 positions match TRBD1. CDR3 protein: CASSMHRGSGTEAFF. CDR3 in DNA: TGTGCCAGTAGTATGCACAGGGGGTCGGGCACTGAAGCTTTCTTT.